Listed below are T cell receptor beta chains from one sample, sequenced in a study of blood T cells in healthy people across ages. TCRdb passed the 5' RACE reads through MiXCR, listing each CDR3 protein once. The sample shows nearly 1 million distinct CDR3 sequences, 45% to 60% of them seen only once. Source material: blood. The receptor set was obtained from a woman aged 60 to 75 in good health. CDR3s include the opening cysteine and the closing phenylalanine or tryptophan. A D gene is named only where the DNA matches it firmly. The size entry is marked missing in some rows and otherwise reads once, few, many or a size class.

>TRBJ1-2|-|-|TRBV7-2
TGTGCCAGCAGCTTAGTTTCGACAGCTAACTATGGCTACACCTTC
CASSLVSTANYGYTF
>TRBJ1-2|TRBD1|-|TRBV12-3/TRBV12-4
TGTGCCAGCCAGGCAGGGGGTACCCCCTATGGCTACACCTTC
CASQAGGTPYGYTF
>TRBJ2-1|TRBD2|-|TRBV28
TGTGCCAGCAGTCCATATCGACTAGCAGACAATGAGCAGTTCTTC
CASSPYRLADNEQFF
>TRBJ2-7|-|few|TRBV5-1
TGCGCCAGCAGCTTGCTGGACAAATACGAGCAGTACTTC
CASSLLDKYEQYF
>TRBJ2-7|TRBD2|-|TRBV9
TGTGCCAGCAGCGTAGGCGGTAGCGGGACCTACGAGCAGTACTTC
CASSVGGSGTYEQYF
>TRBJ1-5|-|-|TRBV20-1
TGCAGTGCCGCCGGGGGATTCAATCAGCCCCAGCATTTT
CSAAGGFNQPQHF
>TRBJ2-1|TRBD2|few|TRBV20-1
TGCAGTTGGGGACTAGCGGTCTACAATGAGCAGTTCTTC
CSWGLAVYNEQFF
>TRBJ2-2|-|-|TRBV28
TGTGCCAGCAGTACCAGGATCGGGGAGCTGTTTTTT
CASSTRIGELFF
>TRBJ2-3|TRBD2|-|TRBV6-5
TGTGCCAGCAGTCGTCTAGCGGGAGACGGGGATACGCAGTATTTT
CASSRLAGDGDTQYF
>TRBJ2-7|TRBD1|-|TRBV18
TGTGCCAGCTCACCATCCACCTGGACAGGACCGACCTACGAGCAGTACTTC
CASSPSTWTGPTYEQYF
>TRBJ1-6|TRBD1|few|TRBV7-6
TGTGCCAGCAGCTTACGGGACAGGGTTTCGACCCATTCACCCCTCCACTTT
CASSLRDRVSTHSPLHF
>TRBJ2-7|TRBD1|-|TRBV28
TGTGCCAGCAGGCCCCGACAGGGTTGGAACGAGCAGTACTTC
CASRPRQGWNEQYF
>TRBJ2-7|-|few|TRBV25-1
TGTGCCAGCAGTGAATTCGGGCGGGCCTACGAGCAGTACTTC
CASSEFGRAYEQYF
>TRBJ2-3|-|-|TRBV11-1
TGTGCCAGCAGCTTAGACCAGATGGATACGCAGTATTTT
CASSLDQMDTQYF
>TRBJ2-6|TRBD1|-|TRBV7-3
TGTGCCAGCAGCCTCCTGGGACAGGGGAGCTCTGGGGCCAACGTCCTGACTTTC
CASSLLGQGSSGANVLTF
>TRBJ2-5|TRBD1|-|TRBV9
TGTGCCAGCAGCGGGACAGGGCCGCTTACGGCCCAAGAGACCCAGTACTTC
CASSGTGPLTAQETQYF
>TRBJ2-7|TRBD2|-|TRBV28
TGTGCCAGCAGACGACGAACTAGCGCCGGCTACGAGCAGTACTTC
CASRRRTSAGYEQYF
>TRBJ2-1|TRBD2|-|TRBV6-4
TGTGCCAGCAGTGAACAACCCGGGAGGGCCCATGAGCAGTTCTTC
CASSEQPGRAHEQFF
>TRBJ2-5|-|-|TRBV7-2
TGTGCCAGCAGCGTTCCTCCCCAAGAGACCCAGTACTTC
CASSVPPQETQYF
>TRBJ2-2|-|once|TRBV12-3/TRBV12-4
TGTGCCAGCAGCAACCAGGGACCCAACACCGGGGAGCTGTTTTTT
CASSNQGPNTGELFF
>TRBJ2-7|-|few|TRBV29-1
TGCAGCGTTGTCAGGGGTGGCGAGCAGTACTTC
CSVVRGGEQYF
>TRBJ2-5|-|-|TRBV10-3
TGTGCCATCAGTGAGTCGAGCTGGGAAAGGGGCCAAGAGACCCAGTACTTC
CAISESSWERGQETQYF
>TRBJ2-3|TRBD2|once|TRBV28
TGTGCCAGCAGACTTCTAGCGGGAGGCCCGACGCAGTATTTT
CASRLLAGGPTQYF
>TRBJ2-3|TRBD2|-|TRBV5-1
TGCGCCAGCAGCAAAGGACTAGCTCCGCTCACAGATACGCAGTATTTT
CASSKGLAPLTDTQYF
>TRBJ2-1|TRBD2|-|TRBV7-2
TGTGCCAGCAGCTTAGCGAGCACTAGCGGGAGGAGGAATGAGCAGTTCTTC
CASSLASTSGRRNEQFF
>TRBJ2-1|-|-|TRBV7-9
TGTGCCAGCAGCTTAGGGGTCGGAAGTTCTGTTAAACAGTTCTTC
CASSLGVGSSVKQFF
>TRBJ2-3|TRBD1|few|TRBV29-1
TGCAGCGAAATGACAGGGGGGCAGGGTACGCAGTATTTT
CSEMTGGQGTQYF
>TRBJ2-1|-|-|TRBV5-1
TGCGCCAGCAGCCGGGGACAGCGGGGGTCCTACAATGAGCAGTTCTTC
CASSRGQRGSYNEQFF
>TRBJ2-7|TRBD1|few|TRBV3-1
TGTGCCAGCAGCCAAAATCCGGGACAGACCTACGAGCAGTACTTC
CASSQNPGQTYEQYF
>TRBJ2-5|TRBD2|-|TRBV6-6
TGTGCCAGCACTCTTTCTGGGCGGGAGTACGAGGAGACCCAGTACTTC
CASTLSGREYEETQYF
>TRBJ2-7|-|-|TRBV29-1
TGCAGCGTTGAGTTTGGCAGCGAGCAGTACTTC
CSVEFGSEQYF
>TRBJ2-5|TRBD1|-|TRBV20-1
TGCAGTGCCGACAGGGGATCAGAGACCCAGTACTTC
CSADRGSETQYF
>TRBJ1-2|-|few|TRBV5-1
TGCGCCAGCAGCTTGGGGCCCGGGGGCTACACCTTC
CASSLGPGGYTF
>TRBJ2-5|-|once|TRBV3-1
TGTGCCAGCAGCCGCGGGGTGTGGGAGACCCAGTACTTC
CASSRGVWETQYF
>TRBJ2-3|-|-|TRBV24-1
TGTGCCACCAGTGATTCCAGGATTAGCACAGATACGCAGTATTTT
CATSDSRISTDTQYF
>TRBJ1-2|TRBD1|-|TRBV29-1
TGCAGCGTTGAGGACAGGGCTATTGGCTACACCTTC
CSVEDRAIGYTF
>TRBJ2-5|TRBD2|-|TRBV20-1
TGCAGTGCTAGAGTACTAGCGAACTACAATGAGCAGTACTTC
CSARVLANYNEQYF
>TRBJ2-5|-|-|TRBV20-1
TGCAGTGCCCACGCACCAGACGGGAGAAGAGAGACCCAGTACTTC
CSAHAPDGRRETQYF
>TRBJ2-1|-|-|TRBV12-3/TRBV12-4
TGTGCCAGCAAGGGAGAAGAGCAGTTCTTC
CASKGEEQFF
>TRBJ2-7|-|many|TRBV20-1
TGCAGTGCTTCTCCACTTCTAAATCCCTACGAGCAGTACTTC
CSASPLLNPYEQYF
>TRBJ2-6|-|-|TRBV7-8
TGTGCCAGCAGCTTACCAGCCAGGTCTGGGGCCAACGTCCTGACTTTC
CASSLPARSGANVLTF
>TRBJ2-1|TRBD2|-|TRBV7-9
TGTGCCAGCAGCTTAAATAGCGGGAGAGTCAATGAGCAGTTCTTC
CASSLNSGRVNEQFF
>TRBJ2-7|-|many|TRBV10-3
TGTGCCATCAGTACAGGGTACGAGCAGTACTTC
CAISTGYEQYF
>TRBJ2-2|TRBD2|-|TRBV20-1
TGCAGTGCTCTTAGCGGGAGCGGCACCGGGGAGCTGTTTTTT
CSALSGSGTGELFF
>TRBJ2-3|-|-|TRBV5-1
TGCGCCAGCAGCTTGAGGGGTGTCGGGGGAAACACAGATACGCAGTATTTT
CASSLRGVGGNTDTQYF
>TRBJ2-3|-|-|TRBV3-1
TGTGCCAGCAGCCAAGCGACAGGTTCTACGACGCGGTATTTT
CASSQATGSTTRYF
>TRBJ2-1|-|-|TRBV29-1
TGCAGCGTGCTGACTCTCTACAATGAGCAGTTCTTC
CSVLTLYNEQFF
>TRBJ2-2|-|-|TRBV29-1
TGCAGCGGGTCGGGGACCGGGGAGCTGTTTTTT
CSGSGTGELFF
>TRBJ2-1|-|-|TRBV13
TGTGCCAGCTCCACAGTTAACTACAATGAGCAGTTCTTC
CASSTVNYNEQFF
>TRBJ2-2|-|-|TRBV7-2
TGTGCCAGCAGCTTACAGAGCTACGGCGTCACCGGGGAGCTGTTTTTT
CASSLQSYGVTGELFF
>TRBJ2-7|-|many|TRBV11-2
TGTGCCAGCAGCCCCGGGGCCTACGAGCAGTACTTC
CASSPGAYEQYF
>TRBJ2-7|TRBD1|few|TRBV14
TGTGCCAGCAGCCAAGGGACAGGGGGCGTTTGGCAGTACTTC
CASSQGTGGVWQYF
>TRBJ2-5|-|-|TRBV7-9
TGTGCCAGCAGCTCCCTAGCCGAGCTCAAAGAGACCCAGTACTTC
CASSSLAELKETQYF
>TRBJ2-1|-|-|TRBV7-9
TGTGCCAGCAGCCCCGCTTTCAATGAGCAGTTCTTC
CASSPAFNEQFF
>TRBJ2-2|-|-|TRBV7-9
TGTGCCAGCAGCCAGTATCAGGGTCGGAACACCGGGGAGCTGTTTTTT
CASSQYQGRNTGELFF
>TRBJ1-4|TRBD1|-|TRBV20-1
TGCAGTGCCAAAAGAGGACAGGGTAATGAAAAACTGTTTTTT
CSAKRGQGNEKLFF
>TRBJ2-1|-|few|TRBV4-3
TGCGCCAGCAGCCAAGAAGAGGGTGAGCAGTTCTTC
CASSQEEGEQFF
>TRBJ2-5|-|few|TRBV4-2
TGTGCCAGCAGCCAAGGATCCCGGGCGGAGACCCAGTACTTC
CASSQGSRAETQYF
>TRBJ2-4|-|-|TRBV5-6
TGTGCCAGCAGCTTGGGTTGGAACATTCAGTACTTC
CASSLGWNIQYF